Below, 16 T cell receptor beta chains from the same sample are listed, as sequenced in a study of cytomegalovirus exposure and HLA in healthy donors (dated by TCRdb to about 2017). The library was prepared using the immunoSEQ multiplex PCR assay. For the multiplex PCR, a mixture combining 60 forward primers for TCR Vbeta segments and 13 reverse primers for TCR Jbeta segments was used. TCRdb limited this immuneACCESS table to in-frame rearrangements with V and J called. A share of clones is missing; checked studies link under half to unresolved V genes, and the rest is unexplained. This sample holds 150,000 to 200,000 clones; around 84% were observed only once. 1.5% to 2% of the sample belongs to the ten largest clones. The sample comprised PBMCs. These receptors all come from a woman between 18 and 30 years old in good health and CMV-seronegative.

The chain recombines TRBV18 with TRBJ2-6; D possibly corresponds to TRBD1 (5 bases). V lost 0 bases and J 1 base, leaving 13 bases between the germline ends. Germline V gives CDR1 KGHSH, CDR2 LQKENI. The CDR3 totals 18 residues. CDR3: CASSPPGATVSGANVLTF. As DNA, the CDR3 is TGTGCCAGCTCACCACCAGGGGCCACCGTTTCTGGGGCCAACGTCCTGACTTTC.

The genes are TRBV6-5 and TRBJ2-1; 7 bases map to TRBD2. J lost 9 bases, V lost 3 bases, and 5 bases had no gene match. The CDR3 is made up of 13 amino acids. Germline V gives CDR1 MNHEY, CDR2 SVGAGI. The CDR3 nucleotides read TGTGCCAGCAGTTATTGGACTAGTGGTGAGCAGTTCTTC. Its protein is CASSYWTSGEQFF.

The CDR3 DNA reads as TGTGCCAGCAGCGTAAGGGCAGGGGCTATCTATGGCTACACCTTC. Translated: CASSVRAGAIYGYTF. This chain connects TRBV9 to TRBJ1-2; perhaps TRBD1 as D (6 bases). V was pared by 1 base and J by 4 bases, with 14 bases between. In germline, CDR1 is SGDLS, CDR2 YYNGEE. The CDR3 length is 15 residues.

The chain employs TRBV11-2 and TRBJ1-2, with D possibly matching TRBD1 (5 bases). The length of the CDR3 is 15 residues. V lost 4 bases and J 1 base, leaving 13 bases between the germline ends. Looked up from germline, CDR1 is SGHAT and CDR2 is FQNNGV. The chain's CDR3 is CASSSPSRGNYGYTF. The CDR3 DNA reads TGTGCCAGCAGCTCCCCCAGTAGGGGTAACTATGGCTACACCTTC.

V usage is TRBV29-1 and J usage is TRBJ2-3, with 10 nucleotides matching TRBD2. There are 17 residues in the CDR3. The trim removed 7 bases at V and 2 bases at J, leaving 15 bases unmatched. Germline values: CDR1 SQVTM, CDR2 ANQGSEA. CDR3 DNA sequence: TGCAGCGGACGACTCCTCACGGGGACTAGCGCCACAGATACGCAGTATTTT. Residues: CSGRLLTGTSATDTQYF.

The chain couples TRBV10-3 to TRBJ1-3, with TRBD1 as a possible D gene (5 bases). The V end was cut by 0 bases, the J end by 2 bases, with 11 bases between. Per the germline V gene, CDR1 is ENHRY and CDR2 is SYGVKD. The CDR3 has 16 amino acids. CDR3 in amino acids: CAISESIAGPGNTIYF. In DNA form, the CDR3 reads TGTGCCATCAGTGAGTCGATAGCGGGGCCTGGAAACACCATATATTTT.

The chain combines TRBV27 with TRBJ2-1; 9 bases are a match to TRBD2. The junction had 11 bases not matched to a gene; V was cut back by 8 bases and J by 3 bases. The CDR3 loop spans 16 amino acids. Per the germline V gene, CDR1 is MNHEY and CDR2 is SMNVEV (reference sequence). The CDR3 DNA reads TGTGCCAGCCAACCCCTTTCTAGCGGGGACTACAATGAGCAGTTCTTC. Its protein product is CASQPLSSGDYNEQFF.

The genes are TRBV13 and TRBJ2-7; TRBD1 agrees at 7 bases. Trimming at V came to 5 bases and at J to 3 bases, leaving 13 bases not matched to a gene. The CDR3 sequence is 16 residues long. Germline CDR1 is PRHDT and CDR2 is FYEKMQ (reference sequence). CDR3 loop: CASSQIGGQDYYEQYF. The CDR3 DNA is TGTGCCAGCAGCCAGATAGGAGGACAGGATTACTACGAGCAGTACTTC. The full variable domain, in which reference TRBV13 and TRBJ2-7 provide the parts outside the CDR3, is AAGVIQSPRHLIKEKRETATLKCYPIPRHDTVYWYQQGPGQDPQFLISFYEKMQSDKGSIPDRFSAQQFSDYHSELNMSSLELGDSALYFCASSQIGGQDYYEQYFGPGTRLTVT.

This chain joins TRBV2 and TRBJ2-6; tentative D call: TRBD1 (6 bases). CDR1 SNHLY and CDR2 FYNNEI come from the germline V gene. The CDR3 extends over 17 amino acids. The ends were cut back, 6 bases at V and 0 bases at J, with 15 bases in the middle. The CDR3 loop is CASSPGTRFSGANVLTF. CDR3 bases: TGTGCCAGCAGCCCGGGGACACGGTTCTCTGGGGCCAACGTCCTGACTTTC.

The CDR3 DNA sequence: TGTGCCAGCAGGCCTCGGGGAGAGGGTCAGCCCCAGCATTTT. This translates into CASRPRGEGQPQHF. The V call is TRBV27, the J call TRBJ1-5; D uncertain. The V and J ends lost 6 bases and 6 bases respectively, with 15 bases between them. The CDR3 loop spans 14 amino acids. From germline, CDR1 is MNHEY and CDR2 SMNVEV (reference sequence).

The J gene is TRBJ2-5, the V gene TRBV5-1; 8 bases match TRBD1. The CDR3 is 16 amino acids. J gave up 5 bases and V 0 bases, and 9 bases lay outside the gene matches. Per germline, CDR1 SGHRS and CDR2 YFSETQ. CDR3 nucleotides: TGCGCCAGCAGCTTGGGGACAGGGTCAGGGGCTGAGACCCAGTACTTC. This encodes CASSLGTGSGAETQYF.

The count of this clone is one. The CDR3 bases are TGCGCCTCTAGCGAGGGGCCATTGTCCTACGAGCAGTACTTC. Its protein is CASSEGPLSYEQYF. This rearrangement joins TRBV5-1 to TRBJ2-7; the D gene is possibly TRBD2 (6 bases). This CDR3 region has 14 residues. Germline V CDR1 and CDR2: SGHRS, YFSETQ. V was pared by 10 bases and J by 1 base, with 18 bases between.

The chain links TRBV5-3 to TRBJ1-4; tentative D call: TRBD1 (5 bases). TRBV5-3 is designated an ORF whose function remains uncertain. V was shortened by 1 base and J by 4 bases, with 14 bases between the two germline ends. This CDR3 spans 16 amino acids. The CDR3 sequence is CARSLNARQGNEKLFF. The DNA of the CDR3 is TGTGCCAGAAGCTTGAACGCCCGTCAGGGTAATGAAAAACTGTTTTTT.

The chain has TRBV5-3 and TRBJ1-4, with D perhaps matching TRBD1 (6 bases). TRBV5-3 is an open reading frame whose function is uncertain. This CDR3 contains 14 residues. The V and J ends lost 3 bases and 10 bases respectively, with 16 bases between them. The CDR3 region has the DNA TGTGCCAGAAGCTGGCGGACAGTTTCTGGAAAACTGTTTTTT. Encoded protein: CARSWRTVSGKLFF.

The V gene is TRBV6-5, the J gene TRBJ2-7; D remains ambiguous. V lost 5 bases and J 3 bases, leaving 14 bases between the germline ends. The CDR3 runs to 14 residues. CDR1 and CDR2 (germline): MNHEY, SVGAGI. CDR3 sequence reads: CASSSYESYYEQYF. The CDR3, as DNA: TGTGCCAGCAGTAGTTATGAGAGTTACTACGAGCAGTACTTC.

The CDR3 loop is CSVVDAGGPLDEQFF. The CDR3 DNA follows: TGCAGCGTTGTTGACGCGGGAGGGCCTTTGGATGAGCAGTTCTTC. The chain employs TRBV29-1 and TRBJ2-1; TRBD2 aligns across 9 bases. Germline V gene lookup returns CDR1 SQVTM and CDR2 ANQGSEA. The V and J ends lost 4 bases and 8 bases, in that order; junction bases with no gene match: 12. This CDR3 contains 15 residues.